The 32 T cell receptor beta chains given below trace back to one sample, sequenced in a study of vaccination effects on CD4 cells after COVID-19 (dated by TCRdb to between 2021 and 2022). The ViraFEST assay stimulated PBMC with viral peptide pools and then used TCR sequencing to identify antigen-specific CD4+ T cell clonotypes by expansion. After around eleven days of culture, CD4+ T cells were isolated with the EasySep CD4+ T cell isolation kit. Each participant got two doses of an mRNA SARS-CoV-2 vaccine, either BNT162b2 or mRNA-1273. Library generation was performed with the immunoSEQ multiplex PCR assay. In TCRdb, the immuneACCESS table is reduced to in-frame sequences with V and J assigned. These tables do not hold every clone; where another copy was compared, an unresolved V gene accounts for under half, and the others remain unexplained. The table for this sample lists 25,000 to 30,000 clones; around 75% of them were counted only once. The ten largest clones take up under 6.5% of the sample.

These receptors have no identified antigens. The specimen was CD4+ T cells from PBMCs cultured with SARS-CoV-2 spike peptides, collected after COVID-19 vaccination. Sample cell subset or site, as interpreted from the label and publication: SARS-CoV-2 spike overlapping peptide pool stimulation. These TCRs come from a human donor who received a COVID-19 vaccine. Some clones in this sample may be carry-over from other donors' samples.

This sequence joins TRBV6-5 and TRBJ1-4; D might be TRBD1 (5 bases). Germline CDR1 MNHEY, CDR2 SVGAGI. V lost 0 bases to trimming and J lost 10 bases, with 9 bases between them. The CDR3 has 13 amino acids. CDR3 bases: TGTGCCAGCAGTTACTCGGGGGATGGAAAACTGTTTTTT. Amino acid sequence: CASSYSGDGKLFF.

V and J are TRBV10-2 and TRBJ1-2; D gene uncertain. V lost 7 bases, J lost 0 bases, and 12 bases lay in between. The CDR3 sequence is 14 residues long. Germline V lookup: CDR1 WSHSY, CDR2 SAAADI. The chain's CDR3 is CASTSPPTNYGYTF. The CDR3 nucleotides are TGCGCCAGCACCTCCCCTCCCACTAACTATGGCTACACCTTC.

The CDR3 DNA is TGCAGCGTTGATGTGGGGACAGGGCCGTTCTTC. Protein sequence: CSVDVGTGPFF. The J gene is TRBJ2-1, the V gene TRBV29-1; 9 bases are a match to TRBD1. Trimming removed 3 bases from V and 15 bases from J; junction bases left unmatched: 6. CDR1 is SQVTM, CDR2 ANQGSEA, per germline. The CDR3 is made up of 11 amino acids.

The chain combines TRBV7-3 with TRBJ2-3; weak D call: TRBD2 (6 bases). The ends were cut back, 5 bases at V and 2 bases at J, with 14 bases in the middle. Germline lookup yields CDR1 SGHTA and CDR2 FQGTGA. The CDR3 totals 15 residues. The CDR3 sequence is CASSPGLGVTDTQYF. In nucleotides, the CDR3 is TGTGCCAGCAGCCCGGGACTTGGAGTCACAGATACGCAGTATTTT.

In this sample, this clone turned up once. The rearrangement links TRBV2 to TRBJ2-3, with TRBD2 matching 10 bases. The CDR3 consists of 15 residues. V shed 8 bases, J shed 3 bases, and the junction held 8 bases outside the gene matches. Germline V gene lookup returns CDR1 SNHLY and CDR2 FYNNEI. The CDR3 bases are TGTGCCAGCCGTCCTAGCGGGGGTCCGACAGATACGCAGTATTTT. This codes for CASRPSGGPTDTQYF.

V gene TRBV9 combines with J gene TRBJ1-1; D is unresolved. Per the germline V gene, CDR1 is SGDLS and CDR2 is YYNGEE. V gave up 4 bases and J gave up 5 bases, with 15 bases separating them. The CDR3 covers 14 residues. CDR3 sequence: CASSPRGSRTEAFF. The DNA of the CDR3 is TGTGCCAGCAGCCCGCGCGGGAGTAGGACTGAAGCTTTCTTT.

The chain joins TRBV20-1 to TRBJ1-1; no reliable D call. The CDR3 sequence is 11 residues long. Germline V gives CDR1 DFQATT, CDR2 SNEGSKA (reference sequence). CDR3 bases: TGCAGCACCTCGGTCAACACTGAAGCTTTCTTT. Translating gives CSTSVNTEAFF.

CDR3 sequence: CSVEDVGRNTF. The CDR3 bases are TGCAGCGTTGAAGACGTAGGGAGAAACACCTTC. The chain carries TRBV29-1 and TRBJ1-2; D remains unclear. This CDR3 is 11 amino acids long. Trimming left V 0 bases short and J 12 bases short, with 11 bases between. Germline V lookup: CDR1 SQVTM, CDR2 ANQGSEA. Full variable domain (rest looked up from reference TRBV29-1 and TRBJ1-2): SAVISQKPSRDICQRGTSLTIQCQVDSQVTMMFWYRQQPGQSLTLIATANQGSEATYESGFVIDKFPISRPNLTFSTLTVSNMSPEDSSIYLCSVEDVGRNTFGSGTRLTVV.

The chain has TRBV6-5 and TRBJ2-5; D is undetermined. V dropped 2 bases and J dropped 6 bases, with 4 bases sitting between them. This CDR3 comprises 11 residues. Germline V gives CDR1 MNHEY, CDR2 SVGAGI. CDR3 DNA: TGTGCCAGCAGTTACCGGAAGACCCAGTACTTC. Translated: CASSYRKTQYF.

The DNA of the CDR3 is TGTGCCAGCAGCCCAGGGCAGGCTCGCACTGAAGCTTTCTTT. Encoded protein: CASSPGQARTEAFF. The rearrangement links TRBV7-2 to TRBJ1-1, with D perhaps matching TRBD1 (5 bases). Germline V CDR1 and CDR2: SGHTA, FQGNSA. Trimming cost V 5 bases and J 4 bases, with 14 bases left between them. The CDR3 totals 14 residues. The full variable domain, completed using reference TRBV7-2 and TRBJ1-1, is GAGVSQSPSNKVTEKGKDVELRCDPISGHTALYWYRQSLGQGLEFLIYFQGNSAPDKSGLPSDRFSAERTGGSVSTLTIQRTQQEDSAVYLCASSPGQARTEAFFGQGTRLTVV.

This clone was recorded once. With a much larger clone just one base away, this may be a read error. Other DNA sequences in this sample translate to the same CDR3. The V and J genes are TRBV18 and TRBJ1-3; 7 bases match TRBD1. CDR1 KGHSH and CDR2 LQKENI come from the germline V gene. The CDR3 has 15 residues. J lost 2 bases, V lost 6 bases, and 7 bases had no gene match. The CDR3 region has the DNA TGTGCCAGCTCCCTAACCGGGACAGCTGGAAACACCATATATTTT. It encodes CASSLTGTAGNTIYF. Combining the CDR3 with reference TRBV18 and TRBJ1-3 gives the whole variable domain NAGVMQNPRHLVRRRGQEARLRCSPMKGHSHVYWYRQLPEEGLKFMVYLQKENIIDESGMPKERFSAEFPKEGPSILRIQQVVRGDSAAYFCASSLTGTAGNTIYFGEGSWLTVV.

DNA of the CDR3: TGCGCCAGCAGCTCCTCGGTGACCCAAGAGACCCAGTACTTC. Translated, it gives CASSSSVTQETQYF. The J gene is TRBJ2-5, the V gene TRBV5-1; unclear D gene. Trimming pared 3 bases from V and 1 base from J, leaving 10 bases between. The germline V gene has CDR1 SGHRS and CDR2 YFSETQ. The CDR3 spans 14 residues.

This clone was seen once. In DNA form, the CDR3 reads TGTGCCAGCAGCCCGACATGGGGCGCGAACTACAATGAGCAGTTCTTC. Its translation is CASSPTWGANYNEQFF. The V call is TRBV9, the J call TRBJ2-1; a weak D match, TRBD1 (5 bases). Germline CDR1 and CDR2: SGDLS and YYNGEE. The CDR3 is made up of 16 amino acids. The V end was cut by 4 bases, the J end by 3 bases, with 17 bases between.

The chain links TRBV2 to TRBJ1-6, with 7 bases identical to TRBD1. Germline trimming cut 6 bases from V and 10 bases from J; bases unmatched to any gene: 9. CDR1 is SNHLY and CDR2 is FYNNEI in the germline V gene. The CDR3 spans 14 residues. In DNA, the CDR3 is TGTGCCAGCAGAGCAGACAGGGTCGGGTCACCCCTCCACTTT. Protein: CASRADRVGSPLHF.

The V call is TRBV6-2 or TRBV6-3, the J call TRBJ1-1; D possibly corresponds to TRBD1 (5 bases). V lost 4 bases and J lost 1, with 13 bases in between. Germline lookup yields CDR1 MNHEY and CDR2 SVGEGT. The CDR3 length is 15 residues. The CDR3 is CASSSAGTANTEAFF. The CDR3 DNA follows: TGTGCCAGCAGTTCGGCCGGGACGGCGAACACTGAAGCTTTCTTT.

The chain is built from TRBV9 and TRBJ1-3; maybe TRBD1 (6 bases). CDR3 length: 16 residues. Per the germline V gene, CDR1 is SGDLS and CDR2 is YYNGEE. The germline V and J ends were trimmed by 0 bases and 0 bases, with 10 bases remaining between them. The CDR3 bases are TGTGCCAGCAGCGTAGTGGGGGGCTTCTCTGGAAACACCATATATTTT. It translates to CASSVVGGFSGNTIYF.

The chain has TRBV2 and TRBJ2-2; D is perhaps TRBD1 or TRBD2 (5 bases each). Germline V gene data show CDR1 as SNHLY and CDR2 as FYNNEI. The CDR3 loop spans 15 amino acids. Trimming left V 3 bases short and J 5 bases short, with 13 bases between. In nucleotides, the CDR3 is TGTGCCAGCAGTGATGAGGCGAGGGGAACCGGGGAGCTGTTTTTT. Protein sequence: CASSDEARGTGELFF.

The chain is built from TRBV19 and TRBJ2-3, with D perhaps assigned TRBD1 or TRBD2 (6 bases each). CDR1 is LNHDA, CDR2 SQIVND, per germline (reference sequence). This CDR3 contains 16 residues. The V end lost 1 base, the J end lost 6 bases, and 17 bases lay between the germline ends. Here the CDR3 reads CASSIAGTSGGDTQYF. The CDR3 bases are TGTGCCAGTAGTATAGCCGGGACATCCGGAGGGGATACGCAGTATTTT.

The J gene is TRBJ1-5, the V gene TRBV6-2 or TRBV6-3; 9 bases match TRBD1. Trimming at V came to 4 bases and at J to 7 bases, leaving 11 bases not matched to a gene. Germline values: CDR1 MNHEY, CDR2 SVGEGT. The CDR3 extends over 16 amino acids. The CDR3 protein is CASSSLGQGKGQPQHF. The CDR3 bases are TGTGCCAGCAGTTCCCTTGGACAGGGGAAAGGACAGCCCCAGCATTTT.

This chain uses TRBV18 with TRBJ1-1; D is unresolved. Trimming removed 3 bases from V and 0 bases from J, with 5 bases in between. CDR1 and CDR2 (germline): KGHSH, LQKENI. The CDR3 covers 13 residues. This chain's CDR3 is CASSPELNTEAFF. The CDR3 bases are TGTGCCAGCTCACCGGAGTTGAACACTGAAGCTTTCTTT.

This chain uses TRBV6-6 with TRBJ1-5, with D possibly matching TRBD1 (6 bases). The CDR3 length is 13 residues. Trimming cost V 10 bases and J 3 bases, with 13 bases left between them. Germline-derived CDR1 and CDR2 are MNHNY and SVGAGI (reference sequence). The CDR3 DNA is TGTGCCATTGGACAGACCATCAATCAGCCCCAGCATTTT. Encoded protein: CAIGQTINQPQHF.

CDR3 sequence reads: CASSLTNSGGARETQYF. The CDR3 bases are TGTGCCAGCAGCTTAACCAATAGCGGGGGGGCCAGGGAGACCCAGTACTTC. This chain uses TRBV7-8 with TRBJ2-5, with 11 bases that match TRBD2. The CDR3 consists of 17 residues. J was trimmed by 5 bases and V by 2 bases; bases with no gene match: 10. The germline V gene encodes CDR1 SGHVS and CDR2 FQNEAQ.

V is TRBV3-1 (or the pseudogene TRBV3-2) and J is TRBJ2-7; D is ambiguous. The V end lost 4 bases, the J end lost 6 bases, and 10 bases lay between the germline ends. This CDR3 contains 12 residues. Germline values: CDR1 LGHDT, CDR2 YNNKEL (reference sequence). CDR3 DNA: TGTGCCAGCAGCCGTGGTCCCTCCGAGCAGTACGTC. The encoded protein is CASSRGPSEQYV.

This rearrangement joins TRBV10-3 to TRBJ2-1; 13 bases are shared with TRBD2. The CDR3 has 15 residues. The germline gives CDR1 ENHRY, CDR2 SYGVKD. J lost 5 bases, V lost 6 bases, and 4 bases had no gene match. The CDR3 DNA reads as TGTGCCATCAGCAGACTAGCGGGGGGTGACAATGAGCAGTTCTTC. Translating gives CAISRLAGGDNEQFF.

The chain joins TRBV14 to TRBJ1-4, with TRBD1 matching over 7 bases. Germline V lookup: CDR1 SGHDN, CDR2 FVKESK. This CDR3 has 14 amino acids. V lost 4 bases, J lost 4 bases, and 3 bases stayed unmatched. The CDR3 DNA sequence: TGTGCCAGCAGCCCAGGGGGTTTTAATGAAAAACTGTTTTTT. It translates to CASSPGGFNEKLFF.

DNA of the CDR3: TGTGCCAGCACGACAGGGAGGGTACCAGATACGCAGTATTTT. As protein: CASTTGRVPDTQYF. This chain joins TRBV18 and TRBJ2-3, with D perhaps given as TRBD1 or TRBD2 (7 bases each). The CDR3 runs to 14 residues. Germline assignment: CDR1 KGHSH and CDR2 LQKENI. The V gene lost 8 bases and the J gene lost 4 bases, with 16 bases spanning the gap.

The chain recombines TRBV5-1 with TRBJ1-2; no firm D call. Trimming left V 0 bases short and J 6 bases short, with 18 bases between. The CDR3 has 16 residues. The germline CDR1 and CDR2 sequences are SGHRS and YFSETQ. The CDR3 sequence: CASSLDSNSKTHGYTF. For the CDR3, the DNA is TGCGCCAGCAGCTTGGATTCGAATTCGAAAACCCATGGCTACACCTTC.

This clone was found once. The J gene is TRBJ1-1, the V gene TRBV6-2 or TRBV6-3, with a weak D call TRBD1 (6 bases). Per the germline V gene, CDR1 is MNHEY and CDR2 is SVGEGT. There are 12 residues in the CDR3. Between the trimmed V and J ends, which lost 2 bases and 7 bases, there was a span of 8 bases. The CDR3 nucleotides read TGTGCCAGCAGTTACCAGGGGATTGAAGCTTTCTTT. Its translation: CASSYQGIEAFF.

The chain is built from TRBV5-4 and TRBJ2-5; D not resolved. CDR1 is SGHNT, CDR2 YYREEE, per germline (reference sequence). CDR3 size: 15 residues. The V gene lost 1 base and the J gene lost 1 base, with 11 bases spanning the gap. CDR3 loop: CASSLNNGFQETQYF. CDR3 nucleotides: TGTGCCAGCAGCTTGAACAACGGTTTCCAAGAGACCCAGTACTTC.

The rearrangement uses TRBV14 and TRBJ1-2, with D hard to call. With 1 base removed from V and 2 bases from J, the gap between germline ends came to 14 bases. This CDR3 comprises 16 residues. The germline V gene encodes CDR1 SGHDN and CDR2 FVKESK. CDR3 nucleotides: TGTGCCAGCAGCCAAGGTCGCGGTCTCTGGAACTATGGCTACACCTTC. It is translated as CASSQGRGLWNYGYTF.

The chain recombines TRBV27 with TRBJ2-1; D is undetermined. The length of the CDR3 is 15 residues. V dropped 7 bases and J dropped 5 bases, with 18 bases sitting between them. Looked up from germline, CDR1 is MNHEY and CDR2 is SMNVEV (reference sequence). The DNA for the CDR3 is TGTGCCAGCACTCCTTCCGGACCCTGGGACAATGAGCAGTTCTTC. This encodes CASTPSGPWDNEQFF.

The chain joins TRBV18 to TRBJ2-5; possible D gene TRBD1, 5 bases. With 1 base removed from V and 1 base from J, the gap between germline ends came to 13 bases. CDR1 KGHSH and CDR2 LQKENI come from the germline V gene. CDR3 size: 16 residues. CDR3 DNA: TGTGCCAGCTCACCACGGCACCTCCAGGGCCAAGAGACCCAGTACTTC. Translating it yields CASSPRHLQGQETQYF. The variable domain in full, with the rest retrieved from reference TRBV18 and TRBJ2-5, is NAGVMQNPRHLVRRRGQEARLRCSPMKGHSHVYWYRQLPEEGLKFMVYLQKENIIDESGMPKERFSAEFPKEGPSILRIQQVVRGDSAAYFCASSPRHLQGQETQYFGPGTRLLVL.